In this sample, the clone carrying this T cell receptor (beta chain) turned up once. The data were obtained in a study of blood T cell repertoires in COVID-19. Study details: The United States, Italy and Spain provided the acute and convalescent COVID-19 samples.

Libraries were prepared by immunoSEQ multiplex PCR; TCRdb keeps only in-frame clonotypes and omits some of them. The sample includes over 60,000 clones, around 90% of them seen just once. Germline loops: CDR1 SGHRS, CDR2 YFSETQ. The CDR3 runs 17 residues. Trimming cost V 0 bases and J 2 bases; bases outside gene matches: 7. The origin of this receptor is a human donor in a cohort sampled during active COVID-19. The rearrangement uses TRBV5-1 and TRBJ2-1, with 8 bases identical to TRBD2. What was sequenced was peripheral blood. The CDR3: CASSLGYGLAAYNEQFF. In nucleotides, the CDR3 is TGCGCCAGCAGCTTGGGGTACGGACTAGCAGCCTACAATGAGCAGTTCTTC.